Following are 26 T cell receptor beta chains from one sample sequenced in a study of T cells expressing NK-cell markers. Reprocessing the 5' RACE reads, TCRdb reports a single entry for every CDR3 protein and omits DNA. The sample table sets out about 170,000 distinct CDR3 sequences. The sample taken for sequencing was blood T cells: a sorted CD56 or NKG2C T cell subset, CD4+ or CD8+ T cells, or bulk PBMC T cells (not recorded which). Receptors were obtained from a man aged 18-70 years in good health.

The chain links TRBV19 to TRBJ1-5; TCRdb's D call, TRBD1, is unchecked because there is no DNA. Germline V gene sequence: CDR1 LNHDA, CDR2 SQIVND (reference sequence). This CDR3 comprises 13 residues. This chain's CDR3 is CASSMGQAQPQHF.

The chain employs TRBV5-1 and TRBJ1-2. The V gene's germline CDR1 is SGHRS and CDR2 YFSETQ. CDR3 length: 18 residues. The CDR3 sequence is CASSASPGPPKSNYGYTF.

The chain uses TRBV28 and TRBJ2-5; TCRdb picks TRBD1, but there is no DNA to check that call. Per the germline V gene, CDR1 is MDHEN and CDR2 is SYDVKM. The CDR3 length is 19 residues. The CDR3 spells CASSSVRTEVTLYQETQYF.

This chain joins TRBV7-2 and TRBJ2-5; the TRBD2 assignment by TCRdb is unverifiable without DNA. Looked up from germline, CDR1 is SGHTA and CDR2 is FQGNSA. The CDR3 sequence is 16 residues long. The CDR3 reads CASRTHGTTYQETQYF.

The chain uses TRBV11-3 and TRBJ1-1. Per the germline V gene, CDR1 is SGHNT and CDR2 is YENEEA. CDR3 length: 15 residues. The CDR3 protein is CASSLGTRHDTEAFF.

The chain has TRBV29-1 and TRBJ2-1; TCRdb selects TRBD1, and the lack of DNA leaves this call unchecked. Germline V gene sequence: CDR1 SQVTM, CDR2 ANQGSEA. This CDR3 has 15 amino acids. The CDR3 loop reads CSVVGVGGTYNEQFF.

The chain uses TRBV2 and TRBJ2-1; TCRdb's D call of TRBD1 is untestable without DNA. CDR3 length equals 14 residues. Germline V gene sequence: CDR1 SNHLY, CDR2 FYNNEI. The CDR3 here is CASSEGDEDNEQFF.

The rearrangement uses TRBV5-6 and TRBJ2-7. CDR1 is SGHDT and CDR2 is YYEEEE in the germline V gene. This CDR3 comprises 14 residues. This CDR3 is CASSLFQASYEQYF.

The chain joins TRBV12-3 or TRBV12-4 to TRBJ2-7; the TRBD2 assignment by TCRdb is unverifiable without DNA. There are 15 residues in the CDR3. The CDR3 sequence is CASSLGLAGDYEQYF.

The chain joins TRBV4-1 to TRBJ2-7. The V gene's germline CDR1 is MGHRA and CDR2 YSYEKL. There are 16 residues in the CDR3. The chain's CDR3 is CASSQVTGFVDYEQYF.

The chain couples TRBV6-5 to TRBJ2-7; the D gene TCRdb calls, TRBD1, cannot be checked with no DNA. The germline V gene encodes CDR1 MNHEY and CDR2 SVGAGI. There are 14 residues in the CDR3. CDR3 residues: CASSYGYRGYEQYF.

The chain has TRBV15 and TRBJ1-4. CDR3 length: 16 amino acids. CDR1 is LNHNV and CDR2 is YYDKDF in the germline V gene (reference sequence). Here the CDR3 reads CATSRDLAATNEKLFF.

V is TRBV12-5 and J is TRBJ2-1; no DNA is available, so the TRBD2 call from TCRdb remains unchecked. Germline V gene data show CDR1 as LGHNT and CDR2 as FRNRAP. CDR3 length: 16 amino acids. This CDR3 is CASGLVIAGGLNEQFF.

The chain employs TRBV15 and TRBJ1-5; TCRdb lists TRBD1, though no DNA is available to test this call. Germline CDR1 reads LNHNV; CDR2 reads YYDKDF (reference sequence). CDR3 size: 15 residues. This chain's CDR3 is CATGTQGASNQPQHF.

This CDR3 is CATGTGDTGELFF. The chain employs TRBV6-2 or TRBV6-3 and TRBJ2-2; TCRdb outputs TRBD2, but without DNA this stays unchecked. This CDR3 region has 13 residues. CDR1 is MNHEY and CDR2 is SVGEGT in the germline V gene.

V gene TRBV14 combines with J gene TRBJ2-2; TCRdb gives TRBD1 as the D gene, but with no DNA this cannot be confirmed. The length of the CDR3 is 14 residues. CDR1 SGHDN and CDR2 FVKESK come from the germline V gene. This chain's CDR3 is CASSPPRGFGELFF. Combining the CDR3 with reference TRBV14 and TRBJ2-2 gives the whole variable domain EAGVTQFPSHSVIEKGQTVTLRCDPISGHDNLYWYRRVMGKEIKFLLHFVKESKQDESGMPNNRFLAERTGGTYSTLKVQPAELEDSGVYFCASSPPRGFGELFFGEGSRLTVL.

The chain recombines TRBV28 with TRBJ2-3; TCRdb calls TRBD2, which cannot be checked without DNA. Looked up from germline, CDR1 is MDHEN and CDR2 is SYDVKM. The CDR3 covers 16 residues. The CDR3 here is CASIPSGGLGTDTQYF.

The chain employs TRBV6-5 and TRBJ2-2; TCRdb designates TRBD1, a call that cannot be tested without DNA. The germline CDR1 and CDR2 sequences are MNHEY and SVGAGI. The CDR3 has 15 residues. This chain's CDR3 is CASSYSGTGSGELFF.

This chain joins TRBV7-9 and TRBJ2-7; TCRdb reports TRBD1, a call that lacks DNA to check it against. The CDR3 has 17 residues. From germline, CDR1 is SEHNR and CDR2 FQNEAQ (reference sequence). The CDR3 loop reads CASSLGSGHISSHEQYF.

J is TRBJ2-1 and V is TRBV6-5; TCRdb lists TRBD2, though no DNA is available to test this call. CDR1 is MNHEY, CDR2 SVGAGI, per germline. The CDR3 is 17 amino acids. The CDR3 region is CASSSPAGGPPYNEQFF.

The V gene is TRBV11-1, the J gene TRBJ1-6; TCRdb lists TRBD1, though no DNA is available to test this call. This CDR3 has 15 residues. CDR1 SGHAT and CDR2 FQDESV come from the germline V gene (reference sequence). The chain's CDR3 is CASSLGQGYNSPLHF.

The chain has TRBV23-1 and TRBJ2-7. TRBV23-1 qualifies as an ORF whose function is uncertain. The CDR3 contains 15 residues. The CDR3 sequence is CASSHEEDASYEQYF.

The chain is built from TRBV6-1 and TRBJ2-7; the D gene TCRdb calls, TRBD1, cannot be checked with no DNA. The CDR3 contains 15 residues. Germline values: CDR1 MNHNS, CDR2 SASEGT. This CDR3 reads CATSISGTGGYEQYF.

The J gene is TRBJ2-1, the V gene TRBV4-1; TCRdb lists TRBD1, though no DNA is available to test this call. Germline V gives CDR1 MGHRA, CDR2 YSYEKL. This CDR3 region has 16 residues. The chain's CDR3 is CASSQRMGGAYNEQFF.

V usage is TRBV19 and J usage is TRBJ2-6. CDR1 is LNHDA and CDR2 is SQIVND in the germline V gene (reference sequence). This CDR3 has 17 amino acids. The CDR3 loop reads CASSIVGYFSGANVLTF.

The V and J genes are TRBV6-1 and TRBJ1-2; TCRdb's D call of TRBD1 is untestable without DNA. The CDR3 has 13 residues. The germline CDR1 and CDR2 sequences are MNHNS and SASEGT. CDR3 region: CASNQGGVEGYTF.